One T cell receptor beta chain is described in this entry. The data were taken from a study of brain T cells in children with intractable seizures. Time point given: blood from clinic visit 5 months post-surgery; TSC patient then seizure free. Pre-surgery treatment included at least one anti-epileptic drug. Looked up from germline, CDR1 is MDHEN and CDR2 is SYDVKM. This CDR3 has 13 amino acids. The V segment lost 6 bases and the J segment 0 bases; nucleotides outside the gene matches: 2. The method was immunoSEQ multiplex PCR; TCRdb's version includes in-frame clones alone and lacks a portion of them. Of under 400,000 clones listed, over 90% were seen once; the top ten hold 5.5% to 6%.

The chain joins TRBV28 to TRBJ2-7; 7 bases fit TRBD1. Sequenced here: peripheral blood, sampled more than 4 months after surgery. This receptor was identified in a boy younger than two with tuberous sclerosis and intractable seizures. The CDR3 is CASRDRISYEQYF. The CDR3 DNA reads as TGTGCCAGCAGGGACAGGATCTCCTACGAGCAGTACTTC.